The 12 T cell receptor beta chains below all came from one sample that was sequenced in a study of CD8+ T cells in alopecia areata. RNA extraction was followed by reverse transcription into cDNA, which acted as the sequencing template. The protocol was immunoSEQ multiplex PCR, while the TCRdb copy is restricted to in-frame clones and leaves out a portion. The sample lists some 240,000 clones, 50% to 70% seen once, with more than 0.4% in the top ten. The material sequenced was CD4+ T cells sorted from blood, taken at week 0. These receptors were taken from a human donor with alopecia areata.

Only one count was recorded for this clone. The rearrangement uses TRBV30 and TRBJ2-5; D may be TRBD2 (5 bases). CDR3 length equals 14 residues. The V end was cut by 0 bases, the J end by 0 bases, with 8 bases between. Germline CDR1 GTSNPN, CDR2 SVGIG (reference sequence). DNA of the CDR3: TGTGCCTGGAGTGTAACCGGGAACCAAGAGACCCAGTACTTC. As protein: CAWSVTGNQETQYF.

The J gene is TRBJ1-1, the V gene TRBV6-1; weak D call: TRBD1 (5 bases). The germline CDR1 and CDR2 sequences are MNHNS and SASEGT. Trimming cost V 7 bases and J 4 bases, with 13 bases left between them. The CDR3 extends over 13 amino acids. For the CDR3, the DNA is TGTGCCAGCACCCGCGTTCAGGGCACTGAAGCTTTCTTT. It yields the protein CASTRVQGTEAFF.

V gene TRBV6-5 combines with J gene TRBJ1-2; D not certain. This CDR3 region has 14 residues. CDR1 MNHEY and CDR2 SVGAGI come from the germline V gene. The V end lost 0 bases, the J end lost 8 bases, and 13 bases lay between the germline ends. The CDR3 nucleotides are TGTGCCAGCAGTTACTCGCGGGGAAACTTCGGCTACACCTTC. It is translated as CASSYSRGNFGYTF.

The CDR3 sequence is CASSFVGNTEAFF. The CDR3 DNA is TGTGCCAGCAGCTTTGTAGGAAACACTGAAGCTTTCTTT. This sequence joins TRBV11-3 and TRBJ1-1; no definite D call. V was pared by 3 bases and J by 2 bases, with 7 bases between. The CDR3 has 13 residues. Germline lookup yields CDR1 SGHNT and CDR2 YENEEA. The whole variable domain, remainder taken from reference TRBV11-3 and TRBJ1-1, is EAGVVQSPRYKIIEKKQPVAFWCNPISGHNTLYWYLQNLGQGPELLIRYENEEAVDDSQLPKDRFSAERLKGVDSTLKIQPAELGDSAVYLCASSFVGNTEAFFGQGTRLTVV.

The chain combines TRBV29-1 with TRBJ2-5; TRBD1 aligns across 8 bases. CDR1 is SQVTM and CDR2 is ANQGSEA in the germline V gene. The CDR3 has 13 residues. The J segment lost 5 bases and the V segment lost 6 bases, leaving 8 bases of the junction unmatched. Written as DNA, the CDR3 is TGCAGCGTGAAGACAGGGGTATTCGAGACCCAGTACTTC. Translating gives CSVKTGVFETQYF.

DNA for the CDR3: TGCAGTGCGAGGACAGAACCTGGCTACACCTTC. Translated, it gives CSARTEPGYTF. V gene TRBV20-1 combines with J gene TRBJ1-2, with D maybe TRBD1 (6 bases). This CDR3 has 11 amino acids. Germline V CDR1 and CDR2: DFQATT, SNEGSKA (reference sequence). The germline V and J ends were trimmed by 6 bases and 7 bases, with 12 bases remaining between them.

The chain is built from TRBV27 and TRBJ2-1; weak D call: TRBD1 (5 bases). This CDR3 is 12 amino acids long. Trimming cost V 8 bases and J 7 bases, with 12 bases left between them. CDR1 MNHEY and CDR2 SMNVEV come from the germline V gene (reference sequence). The CDR3 DNA reads as TGTGCCAGCTCACGCCACAGGAATGAGCAGTTCTTC. Its protein is CASSRHRNEQFF.

This clone appeared a few times. This sequence joins TRBV27 and TRBJ2-6, with D possibly being TRBD1 (5 bases). The CDR3 sequence is 17 residues long. Trimming took off 3 bases at V and 1 base at J, with 13 bases between the two ends. Germline values: CDR1 MNHEY, CDR2 SMNVEV (reference sequence). CDR3 in amino acids: CASSLQGNPSGANVLTF. CDR3 nucleotides: TGTGCCAGCAGTTTGCAGGGAAATCCATCTGGGGCCAACGTCCTGACTTTC.

The chain recombines TRBV10-3 with TRBJ2-3; 9 nucleotides agree with TRBD2. Looked up from germline, CDR1 is ENHRY and CDR2 is SYGVKD. CDR3 length: 15 residues. With V trimmed by 2 bases and J by 5 bases, 5 bases remained unmatched. CDR3 sequence reads: CAISEGLAGLDTQYF. CDR3 sequence (DNA): TGTGCCATCAGTGAGGGCCTAGCGGGGTTAGATACGCAGTATTTT.

The rearrangement uses TRBV9 and TRBJ1-1; no firm D call. V was cut by 3 bases and J by 0 bases, with 15 bases left in between. Germline CDR1 and CDR2: SGDLS and YYNGEE. The CDR3 loop spans 16 amino acids. In DNA form, the CDR3 reads TGTGCCAGCAGCGCCAAGGGAGGACGGATGAACACTGAAGCTTTCTTT. It yields the protein CASSAKGGRMNTEAFF.

The chain recombines TRBV7-9 with TRBJ2-7; the D call may be TRBD1 or TRBD2 (5 bases each). This CDR3 region has 14 residues. Germline V gene sequence: CDR1 SEHNR, CDR2 FQNEAQ (reference sequence). V was trimmed by 5 bases and J by 5 bases, leaving 16 bases between them. The CDR3 nucleotides read TGTGCCAGCAGCGCTGCTAGGGACCTCAACGAGCAGTACTTC. Encoded protein: CASSAARDLNEQYF.

The chain recombines TRBV2 with TRBJ1-5, with D possibly being TRBD1 (5 bases). Trimming cost V 8 bases and J 2 bases, with 10 bases left between them. Germline-derived CDR1 and CDR2 are SNHLY and FYNNEI. CDR3 length: 13 amino acids. The DNA for the CDR3 is TGTGCCAGCGAGGGGAGTGGCAATCAGCCCCAGCATTTT. It encodes CASEGSGNQPQHF.